This T cell receptor (beta chain) was sequenced during a study of tumor and adjacent non-tumor tissue in lung cancer. Study in general: Stage I to III disease affected 10 men and about 5 women aged about 31 to 80. On average, productive TCRbeta reads reached about 4.4 million per sample.

Comments on this clonotype: Its matching antigen is unknown. Germline is not matched at one junction end, which may reflect a read error.

This CDR3 spans 16 amino acids. Germline CDR1 reads MGHRA; CDR2 reads YSYEKL. Three rounds of nested PCR, following a modified ARM-PCR protocol, produced the TCRbeta library. One entry per CDR3 protein results from TCRdb running MiXCR on the multiplex PCR reads. The sample contains some 100,000 distinct CDR3 sequences, 65% of which appear only once. The study's findings and limits: Shorter survival was associated with higher TCR diversity in tumors.

RNA was extracted from bulk tissue without any cell sorting. More than 3 cm separated this lung sample from the edge of the tumor. Material: distant non-tumor lung tissue. The V gene is TRBV4-1, the J gene TRBJ2-3; unclear D gene. The TCR originated in a man in his thirties or forties with non-small cell lung cancer. For the CDR3, the DNA is TGTGCCAGCAGGCCCAGTGATTACCAGAGCAGAGATACGCAGTATTTT. Residues: CASRPSDYQSRDTQYF.